Presented here are 14 T cell receptor beta chains from one specimen sequenced in a study of T cells in Graves' hyperthyroidism and ophthalmopathy. Researchers took RNA transcripts and amplified the TCR beta CDR3 regions from them. During a first-round RT-PCR of the TCR CDR3, the HTBI primer set was used. TCRdb independently ran MiXCR on the multiplex PCR reads; one entry per CDR3 protein. Seen here are about 590,000 distinct CDR3 sequences, approximately 14% observed once, and the top ten hold about 7%. Material: blood. These receptors all stem from a young woman with Graves' hyperthyroidism.

The sample holds a few counts of this clonotype. The CDR3 region has the DNA TGTGCCAGCAGTTACGGCTCGGACAGGGCCAAAAACATTCAGTACTTC. It specifies CASSYGSDRAKNIQYF. The chain carries TRBV6-6 and TRBJ2-4, with 7 bases aligning to TRBD1. V dropped 2 bases and J dropped 1; count of bases not matched to a gene: 5. Per the germline V gene, CDR1 is MNHNY and CDR2 is SVGAGI (reference sequence). The CDR3 is 16 amino acids.

This clonotype was seen repeatedly, ten times or more. The chain employs TRBV28 and TRBJ1-5; D ambiguous. This CDR3 comprises 13 residues. Germline V CDR1 and CDR2: MDHEN, SYDVKM. Trimming removed 6 bases at V and 6 bases at J, with 12 bases between. CDR3 DNA: TGTGCCAGCAGCCCGGGCCGCGCTCAGCCCCAGCATTTT. Translation: CASSPGRAQPQHF.

This clonotype was observed a handful of times. This chain joins TRBV27 and TRBJ1-6; D perhaps matches TRBD1 (6 bases). Germline V gives CDR1 MNHEY, CDR2 SMNVEV (reference sequence). This CDR3 has 15 amino acids. V was cut by 4 bases and J by 2 bases, with 9 bases left in between. CDR3 DNA: TGTGCCAGCAGTTCCGGGACAACCTATAATTCACCCCTCCACTTT. Its protein product is CASSSGTTYNSPLHF.

The chain is built from TRBV4-2 and TRBJ1-4; tentatively, D is TRBD1 (6 bases). CDR1 is LGHNA, CDR2 YNFKEQ, per germline. The CDR3 consists of 15 residues. The germline V and J ends were trimmed by 8 bases and 8 bases, with 21 bases remaining between them. CDR3 nucleotides: TGTGCCAGCGCACCTTCCCCCTACAGGGACGAAAAACTGTTTTTT. This translates into CASAPSPYRDEKLFF.

The CDR3 sequence is CSARFPGQGSEKLFF. CDR3 nucleotides: TGCAGTGCTAGATTCCCGGGACAGGGTTCTGAAAAACTGTTTTTT. The rearrangement joins TRBV20-1 to TRBJ1-4; 9 bases align to TRBD1. Germline CDR1 and CDR2: DFQATT and SNEGSKA (reference sequence). This CDR3 has 15 amino acids. The J segment lost 7 bases and the V segment lost 2 bases, leaving 8 bases of the junction unmatched.

This clonotype showed up many times. The chain joins TRBV20-1 to TRBJ2-1, with TRBD2 matching over 7 bases. Per germline, CDR1 DFQATT and CDR2 SNEGSKA (reference sequence). V shed 0 bases and J 4 bases; nucleotides not matched to a gene: 9. This CDR3 is 16 amino acids long. In DNA, the CDR3 is TGCAGTGCTAGAGATCAAGGCGGGAGTTATTACAATGAGCAGTTCTTC. Translating it yields CSARDQGGSYYNEQFF.

This clonotype was seen ten or more times. Possible read error: a much larger clone is one base away. V usage is TRBV30 and J usage is TRBJ2-1, with 7 bases matching TRBD2. Germline loops: CDR1 GTSNPN, CDR2 SVGIG (reference sequence). The CDR3 has 14 amino acids. V dropped 4 bases and J dropped 2; count of bases not matched to a gene: 5. The CDR3 reads CAWTTSSPYNEQFF. The DNA of the CDR3 is TGTGCCTGGACGACTAGCTCTCCCTACAATGAGCAGTTCTTC.

This clonotype was detected a few times. The V and J genes are TRBV6-1 and TRBJ2-1; D unclear. There are 12 residues in the CDR3. CDR1 MNHNS and CDR2 SASEGT come from the germline V gene. Trimming pared 8 bases from V and 8 bases from J, leaving 13 bases between. DNA for the CDR3: TGTGCCAGCCGAGGAACAGTCGATGAGCAGTTCTTC. This translates into CASRGTVDEQFF.

V is TRBV7-2 and J is TRBJ1-3, with D tentatively TRBD1 (6 bases). In germline, CDR1 is SGHTA, CDR2 FQGNSA. The germline V and J ends were trimmed by 5 bases and 0 bases, with 17 bases remaining between them. The CDR3 is 17 amino acids. The CDR3 DNA reads TGTGCCAGCAGCCCTTGGACAGAGGGTATCTCTGGAAACACCATATATTTT. Protein: CASSPWTEGISGNTIYF.

This clonotype was seen at least ten times. One end of the junction does not line up with germline, which may come from a read error. The chain couples TRBV6-1 to TRBJ1-5; 8 nucleotides match TRBD1. The CDR3 covers 17 residues. CDR1 and CDR2 (germline): MNHNS, SASEGT. CDR3 residues: CASSYPRTGTCKQPQHF. Written as DNA, the CDR3 is TGTGCCAGCAGTTATCCCAGGACAGGGACCTGCAAACAGCCCCAGCATTTT.

At least ten counts were recorded for this clonotype. This rearrangement joins TRBV2 to TRBJ1-4, with D uncertain. This CDR3 contains 15 residues. Germline CDR1 SNHLY, CDR2 FYNNEI. Trimming cost V 3 bases and J 3 bases, with 11 bases left between them. This CDR3 is CASSDPRLANEKLFF. CDR3 in DNA: TGTGCCAGCAGTGACCCTCGGCTCGCTAATGAAAAACTGTTTTTT.

This clonotype was recorded at least ten times. This chain uses TRBV3-1 with TRBJ1-6; 8 positions match TRBD1. The CDR3 sequence is 14 residues long. V shed 3 bases, J shed 6 bases, and the junction held 1 base outside the gene matches. The V gene's germline CDR1 is LGHDT and CDR2 YNNKEL (reference sequence). CDR3 DNA sequence: TGTGCCAGCAGCCACGGACAGGGTAATTCACCCCTCCACTTT. Its protein is CASSHGQGNSPLHF.

This clonotype was seen more than once but under ten times. CDR3 loop: CASSTTGVRETQYF. DNA of the CDR3: TGTGCCAGTAGCACGACGGGTGTTCGGGAGACCCAGTACTTC. The V call is TRBV19, the J call TRBJ2-5; D unclear. The germline gives CDR1 LNHDA, CDR2 SQIVND (reference sequence). The length of the CDR3 is 14 residues. Trimming shortened V by 6 bases and J by 5 bases, and 16 bases separated the two germline ends.

This clonotype was detected ten times or more. J is TRBJ2-3 and V is TRBV2; 8 bases fit TRBD1. The germline V gene encodes CDR1 SNHLY and CDR2 FYNNEI. The CDR3 consists of 16 residues. Trimming took 4 bases from V and 1 from J; bases not matched to a gene: 7. As DNA, the CDR3 is TGTGCCAGCAGTGTTCCAGGGGGCGTAGGCACAGATACGCAGTATTTT. It specifies CASSVPGGVGTDTQYF. The full variable domain, in which reference TRBV2 and TRBJ2-3 provide the parts outside the CDR3, is EPEVTQTPSHQVTQMGQEVILRCVPISNHLYFYWYRQILGQKVEFLVSFYNNEISEKSEIFDDQFSVERPDGSNFTLKIRSTKLEDSAMYFCASSVPGGVGTDTQYFGPGTRLTVL.